Listed here are 28 T cell receptor beta chains from one sample, sequenced in a study of blood T cell repertoires in COVID-19. Repertoires were generated with immunoSEQ multiplex PCR, while TCRdb's copy carries only in-frame clones and drops some. The sample holds about 150,000 clones; around 84% are singletons and the top ten take roughly 4.8%. The specimen sequenced was peripheral blood. The receptors originated from a human donor in a cohort sampled during active COVID-19.

The chain's CDR3 is CASSLPRGFADTQYF. The CDR3 DNA follows: TGTGCCAGCAGTTTGCCCCGGGGATTTGCAGATACGCAGTATTTT. The V and J genes are TRBV28 and TRBJ2-3; a weak D match, TRBD2 (5 bases). Germline CDR1 and CDR2: MDHEN and SYDVKM. The CDR3 is 15 residues long. The V end was cut by 3 bases, the J end by 4 bases, with 14 bases between.

This chain connects TRBV7-3 to TRBJ1-2; possible D gene TRBD1, 5 bases. The V gene's germline CDR1 is SGHTA and CDR2 FQGTGA. Deletions cut 2 bases from V and 0 bases from J, with 7 bases between. The CDR3 is 14 amino acids. The CDR3 DNA reads as TGTGCCAGCAGCTTAGGGGCGGCTAACTATGGCTACACCTTC. Protein product: CASSLGAANYGYTF.

The chain combines TRBV6-2 or TRBV6-3 with TRBJ1-1; possibly TRBD1 for D (5 bases). With 2 bases removed from V and 0 bases from J, the gap between germline ends came to 16 bases. CDR3 length: 17 amino acids. Germline assignment: CDR1 MNHEY and CDR2 SVGEGT. DNA for the CDR3: TGTGCCAGCAGTTACATCTCCGGCAGGGTGGTGAACACTGAAGCTTTCTTT. Its protein is CASSYISGRVVNTEAFF.

This chain uses TRBV5-5 with TRBJ1-4; TRBD1 is a possible D gene (6 bases). V lost 0 bases and J lost 7, with 10 bases in between. Germline CDR1 is SGHKS and CDR2 is YYEKEE (reference sequence). The CDR3 totals 14 residues. CDR3: CASSLGTVGEKLFF. The CDR3 nucleotides are TGTGCCAGCAGCTTGGGGACAGTGGGTGAAAAACTGTTTTTT.

The chain employs TRBV4-1 and TRBJ1-4, with 7 bases matching TRBD1. V dropped 5 bases and J dropped 0; count of bases not matched to a gene: 12. CDR3 length equals 18 residues. CDR1 is MGHRA, CDR2 YSYEKL, per germline. The CDR3 reads CASSARQGSAATNEKLFF. The CDR3, as DNA: TGCGCCAGCAGCGCTCGACAGGGCAGCGCCGCAACTAATGAAAAACTGTTTTTT.

This clone was detected only a few times. The chain joins TRBV28 to TRBJ1-6; D is ambiguous. The CDR3 loop spans 14 amino acids. Per the germline V gene, CDR1 is MDHEN and CDR2 is SYDVKM. V lost 6 bases and J lost 10, with 16 bases in between. CDR3 sequence: CASSRTRAASPLHF. The CDR3 DNA sequence: TGTGCCAGCAGCCGTACGAGGGCAGCGTCACCCCTCCACTTT. Looking up the rest from reference TRBV28 and TRBJ1-6 gives the full variable domain: DVKVTQSSRYLVKRTGEKVFLECVQDMDHENMFWYRQDPGLGLRLIYFSYDVKMKEKGDIPEGYSVSREKKERFSLILESASTNQTSMYLCASSRTRAASPLHFGNGTRLTVT.

The chain joins TRBV9 to TRBJ2-1; D is undetermined. The CDR3 runs to 13 residues. V lost 2 bases and J lost 3, with 6 bases in between. Germline V gene sequence: CDR1 SGDLS, CDR2 YYNGEE. In nucleotides, the CDR3 is TGTGCCAGCAGCGTTTCCGGCTACAATGAGCAGTTCTTC. Its translation is CASSVSGYNEQFF.

This sequence joins TRBV6-5 and TRBJ1-2, with 8 bases matching TRBD1. The V and J ends lost 6 bases and 8 bases, in that order; junction bases with no gene match: 5. CDR1 MNHEY and CDR2 SVGAGI come from the germline V gene. The CDR3 consists of 12 residues. CDR3 residues: CASSVQGEGYTF. The CDR3 DNA is TGTGCCAGCAGCGTACAGGGGGAGGGCTACACCTTC.

V is TRBV11-2 and J is TRBJ2-1; 7 nucleotides line up with TRBD2. Unmatched junction bases numbered 7, after V lost 3 bases and J lost 5 bases. Germline loops: CDR1 SGHAT, CDR2 FQNNGV. There are 15 residues in the CDR3. The CDR3 spells CASSFLKRGDNEQFF. The CDR3 nucleotides read TGTGCCAGCAGCTTCCTGAAGCGGGGTGACAATGAGCAGTTCTTC.

The chain carries TRBV18 and TRBJ1-3; TRBD1 might be the D (6 bases). The CDR3 consists of 15 residues. Trimming took off 4 bases at V and 0 bases at J, with 10 bases between the two ends. Germline V gene lookup returns CDR1 KGHSH and CDR2 LQKENI. CDR3 bases: TGTGCCAGCTCACGCACAGGGAGCTCTGGAAACACCATATATTTT. Its translation is CASSRTGSSGNTIYF.

V and J are TRBV21-1 and TRBJ2-7; TRBD1 is the table's D call and was not checked against the DNA. TRBV21-1 is a known pseudogene. The CDR3 spans 16 residues. The CDR3 spells CASSSQGRQWPYEQYV. As DNA, the CDR3 is TGTGCCAGCAGCTCCCAAGGTCGACAGTGGCCCTACGAGCAGTACGTC.

The gene calls are TRBV9 and TRBJ1-4; TRBD1 agrees at 8 bases. This CDR3 contains 15 residues. CDR1 is SGDLS and CDR2 is YYNGEE in the germline V gene. The J segment lost 8 bases and the V segment lost 4 bases, leaving 10 bases of the junction unmatched. The CDR3 reads CASSPQGRGREKLFF. CDR3 DNA: TGTGCCAGCAGCCCCCAGGGCAGGGGGCGCGAAAAACTGTTTTTT.

In this sample, this clone turned up once. This chain joins TRBV30 and TRBJ1-4, with D possibly being TRBD1 (6 bases). The germline V gene encodes CDR1 GTSNPN and CDR2 SVGIG (reference sequence). V was shortened by 1 base and J by 4 bases, with 22 bases between the two germline ends. This CDR3 is 18 amino acids long. The CDR3 loop reads CAWSETRGIDFGNEKLFF. The CDR3 nucleotides read TGTGCCTGGAGTGAAACCAGGGGTATAGATTTTGGTAATGAAAAACTGTTTTTT.

As regards this clone: Compared with germline, one end of the junction differs, possibly owing to a read error. The chain uses TRBV7-2 and TRBJ2-3; 8 positions match TRBD1. CDR3 length: 13 residues. Germline V CDR1 and CDR2: SGHTA, FQGNSA. The CDR3 DNA reads as TGTGCCAGCACCTTACAGGGGGCAGATACGCAGTATTTT. Encoded protein: CASTLQGADTQYF.

The chain is built from TRBV12-3 or TRBV12-4 and TRBJ1-1, with D uncertain. Trimming cost V 2 bases and J 1 base, with 5 bases left between them. The CDR3 loop spans 13 amino acids. CDR3 protein: CASSLRENTEAFF. The CDR3 bases are TGTGCCAGCAGTTTAAGAGAGAACACTGAAGCTTTCTTT.

The chain uses TRBV4-1 and TRBJ2-3; the D gene is possibly TRBD2 (6 bases). Germline CDR1 and CDR2: MGHRA and YSYEKL. CDR3 length: 17 residues. Trimming left V 0 bases short and J 2 bases short, with 15 bases between. The DNA for the CDR3 is TGCGCCAGCAGCCAAGATCAGGCTAGCGCCGCCACAGATACGCAGTATTTT. Encoded protein: CASSQDQASAATDTQYF.

The rearrangement joins TRBV6-5 to TRBJ2-1; perhaps TRBD2 as D (6 bases). CDR1 is MNHEY and CDR2 is SVGAGI in the germline V gene. CDR3 size: 13 residues. V was cut by 4 bases and J by 5 bases, with 9 bases left in between. CDR3 sequence (DNA): TGTGCCAGCAGTTCCGGGGGAGACAATGAGCAGTTCTTC. It specifies CASSSGGDNEQFF.

The gene calls are TRBV9 and TRBJ2-1, with 8 bases fitting TRBD2. Germline assignment: CDR1 SGDLS and CDR2 YYNGEE. The ends lost 3 bases at V and 0 bases at J; junction bases unmatched: 14. This CDR3 has 19 residues. In DNA form, the CDR3 reads TGTGCCAGCAGCGCGGGACTAGGGAGACTATTAAGCTCCTACAATGAGCAGTTCTTC. This encodes CASSAGLGRLLSSYNEQFF.

This clone was recorded once. The chain carries TRBV7-2 and TRBJ2-1, with D possibly being TRBD1 (6 bases). Per the germline V gene, CDR1 is SGHTA and CDR2 is FQGNSA. Trimming removed 4 bases from V and 3 bases from J, with 13 bases in between. The CDR3 spans 15 residues. The CDR3 DNA is TGTGCCAGCAGCTACCCAGGGGTGGGCTACAATGAGCAGTTCTTC. Protein: CASSYPGVGYNEQFF.

This clone is a singleton in its sample. This rearrangement joins TRBV5-1 to TRBJ1-6; weak D call: TRBD1 (6 bases). The CDR3 runs 15 residues. The germline CDR1 and CDR2 sequences are SGHRS and YFSETQ. V lost 5 bases and J lost 8, with 17 bases in between. In DNA form, the CDR3 reads TGCGCCAGCAGTCTCTCAGGACAGAGATATTCACCCCTCCACTTT. As protein: CASSLSGQRYSPLHF.

This chain uses TRBV2 with TRBJ1-1; D gene unclear. The CDR3 has 15 residues. Trimming took 6 bases from V and 1 from J, leaving 15 bases between them. CDR1 and CDR2 from the germline V gene are SNHLY and FYNNEI. The CDR3 bases are TGTGCCAGCAGGTCGCGGGGTATCTGGAACACTGAAGCTTTCTTT. Protein sequence: CASRSRGIWNTEAFF.

The chain carries TRBV7-9 and TRBJ1-1; no clear D. Germline V gene data show CDR1 as SEHNR and CDR2 as FQNEAQ (reference sequence). Trimming took 6 bases from V and 4 from J, leaving 6 bases between them. This CDR3 is 11 amino acids long. The CDR3 sequence: CASRPGTEAFF. CDR3 DNA sequence: TGTGCCAGCAGGCCCGGCACTGAAGCTTTCTTT.

The rearrangement uses TRBV7-8 and TRBJ2-5; the match to TRBD2 covers 7 bases. J gave up 0 bases and V 11 bases, and 9 bases lay outside the gene matches. This CDR3 region has 14 residues. Germline V gene data show CDR1 as SGHVS and CDR2 as FQNEAQ. Here the CDR3 DNA reads TGTGCCTGCTCGGCTAGCGGACACCAAGAGACCCAGTACTTC. It is translated as CACSASGHQETQYF.

The chain couples TRBV10-3 to TRBJ2-1, with TRBD1 matching over 11 bases. J gave up 7 bases and V 5 bases, and 4 bases lay outside the gene matches. This CDR3 is built from 14 residues. In germline, CDR1 is ENHRY, CDR2 SYGVKD. As DNA, the CDR3 is TGTGCCATCAGTCATGGACAGGGGGCTAATGAGCAGTTCTTC. Its protein product is CAISHGQGANEQFF.

The V call is TRBV7-3, the J call TRBJ1-3; D remains unclear. Trimming removed 5 bases at V and 3 bases at J, with 11 bases between. CDR3 length: 14 residues. The germline CDR1 and CDR2 sequences are SGHTA and FQGTGA. This CDR3 reads CASSQSLSGNTIYF. The CDR3 coding sequence is TGTGCCAGCAGCCAAAGTCTGAGTGGAAACACCATATATTTT.

There are a few counts of this clone. V usage is TRBV6-5 and J usage is TRBJ1-1; 8 bases fit TRBD1. V dropped 5 bases and J dropped 6; count of bases not matched to a gene: 8. The length of the CDR3 is 14 residues. Germline lookup yields CDR1 MNHEY and CDR2 SVGAGI. The CDR3 bases are TGTGCCAGCAGTCCGGACAGGGCCTTCGCTGAAGCTTTCTTT. Protein product: CASSPDRAFAEAFF.

This chain links TRBV6-2 or TRBV6-3 with TRBJ1-5; TRBD1 might be the D (6 bases). This CDR3 contains 16 residues. Trimming cost V 6 bases and J 6 bases, with 21 bases left between them. CDR1 is MNHEY and CDR2 is SVGEGT in the germline V gene. The CDR3 region has the DNA TGTGCCAGCAGCCCTGGGGACATAGGGGTGGGTCAGCCCCAGCATTTT. Protein: CASSPGDIGVGQPQHF.

This clone has a single count. The rearrangement links TRBV24-1 to TRBJ2-1, with 14 bases identical to TRBD2. The CDR3 contains 19 residues. The germline V gene has CDR1 KGHDR and CDR2 SFDVKD. After removal of 12 bases from V and 7 bases from J, the junction contained 22 bases not matched to a gene. In nucleotides, the CDR3 is TGTGCCTGGCTTGGGGGGGGTCCTAGACTAGCGGGAGGGTTGAATGAGCAGTTCTTC. Amino acids: CAWLGGGPRLAGGLNEQFF.